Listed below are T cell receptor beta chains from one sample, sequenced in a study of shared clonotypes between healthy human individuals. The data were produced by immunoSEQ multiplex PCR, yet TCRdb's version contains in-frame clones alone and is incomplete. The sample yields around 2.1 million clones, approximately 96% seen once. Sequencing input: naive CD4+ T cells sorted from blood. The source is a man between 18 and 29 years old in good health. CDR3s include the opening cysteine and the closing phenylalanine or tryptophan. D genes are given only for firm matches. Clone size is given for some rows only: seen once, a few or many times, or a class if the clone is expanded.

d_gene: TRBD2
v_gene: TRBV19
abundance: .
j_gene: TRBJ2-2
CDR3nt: TGTGCCAGTAGAATTAGCGGGGGAACGAACACCGGGGAGCTGTTTTTT
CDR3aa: CASRISGGTNTGELFF

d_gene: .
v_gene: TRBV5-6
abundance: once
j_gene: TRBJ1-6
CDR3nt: TGTGCCAGCAGCGTCCGAGAGACAAGGGGCTCACCCCTCCACTTT
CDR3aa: CASSVRETRGSPLHF

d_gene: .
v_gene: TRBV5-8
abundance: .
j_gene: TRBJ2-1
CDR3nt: TGTGCCAGCAGCTTGGCCGGGGCCGGCAGGTTATACAATGAGCAGTTCTTC
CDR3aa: CASSLAGAGRLYNEQFF

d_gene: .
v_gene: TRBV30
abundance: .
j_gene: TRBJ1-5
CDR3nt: TGTGCCTGGAGTGCTCGACAGGGCAATCAGCCCCAGCATTTT
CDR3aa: CAWSARQGNQPQHF

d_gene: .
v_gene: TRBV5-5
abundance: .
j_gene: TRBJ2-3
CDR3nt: TGTGCCAGCAGCTTGCATGACTTGGCAGATACGCAGTATTTT
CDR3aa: CASSLHDLADTQYF

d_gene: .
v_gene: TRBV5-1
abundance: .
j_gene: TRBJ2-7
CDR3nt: TGCGCCAGCAGTGAGGGGTTAGTCTACGAGCAGTACTTC
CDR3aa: CASSEGLVYEQYF

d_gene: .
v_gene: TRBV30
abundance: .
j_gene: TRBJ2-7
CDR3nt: TGTGCCTGGAGTGAGTTTCCGCCGGGGGAGCAGTACTTC
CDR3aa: CAWSEFPPGEQYF

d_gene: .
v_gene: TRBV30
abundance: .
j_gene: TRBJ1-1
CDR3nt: TGTGCCTGGAGTTTAATGAACACTGAAGCTTTCTTT
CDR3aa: CAWSLMNTEAFF

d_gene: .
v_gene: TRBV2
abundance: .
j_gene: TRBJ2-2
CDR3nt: TGTGCCAGCAGTCGAGACGCGCTGGGCACCGGGGAGCTGTTTTTT
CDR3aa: CASSRDALGTGELFF

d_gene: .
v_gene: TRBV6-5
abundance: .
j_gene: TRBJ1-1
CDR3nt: TGTGCCAGCAGTTACTCGGGGGTGGGCACTGAAGCTTTCTTT
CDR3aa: CASSYSGVGTEAFF

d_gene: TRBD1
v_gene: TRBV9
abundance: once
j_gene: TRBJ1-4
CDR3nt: TGTGCCAGCAGCTCCGTAGAGGGGGCTTTCAACGAAAAACTGTTTTTT
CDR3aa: CASSSVEGAFNEKLFF

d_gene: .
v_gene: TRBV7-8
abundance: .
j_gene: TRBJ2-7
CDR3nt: TGTGCCAGCAGCCGAGTCGGGGCCTACGAGCAGTACTTC
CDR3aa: CASSRVGAYEQYF

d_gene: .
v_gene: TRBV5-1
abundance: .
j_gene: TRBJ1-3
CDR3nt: TGCGCCAGCAGCTTACGGATGGGAAACACCATATATTTT
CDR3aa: CASSLRMGNTIYF

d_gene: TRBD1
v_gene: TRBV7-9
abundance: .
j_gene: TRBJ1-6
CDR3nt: TGTGCCAGCAGCTTAACCGGGACAGGGTCCTCACCCCTCCACTTT
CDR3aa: CASSLTGTGSSPLHF

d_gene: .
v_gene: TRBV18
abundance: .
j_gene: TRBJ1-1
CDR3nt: TGTGCCAGCTCACCAGCGGGCGTAGACACTGAAGCTTTCTTT
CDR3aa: CASSPAGVDTEAFF

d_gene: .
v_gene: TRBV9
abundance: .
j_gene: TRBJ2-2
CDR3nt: TGTGCCAGCAGCGTAGGACCGGGGAGTAACACCGGGGAGCTGTTTTTT
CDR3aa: CASSVGPGSNTGELFF

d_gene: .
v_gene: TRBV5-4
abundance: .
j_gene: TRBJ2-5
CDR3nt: TGTGCCAGCAGCTTTTTCAGTAGACAAGAGACCCAGTACTTC
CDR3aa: CASSFFSRQETQYF

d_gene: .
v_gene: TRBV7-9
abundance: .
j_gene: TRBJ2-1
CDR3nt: TGTGCCAGCCGTAGGGGTGAGCAGTTCTTC
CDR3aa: CASRRGEQFF

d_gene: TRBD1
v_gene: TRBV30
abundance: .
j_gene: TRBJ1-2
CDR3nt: TGTGCCTGGAGTGTACGACAGGGAGCTAACTATGGCTACACCTTC
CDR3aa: CAWSVRQGANYGYTF

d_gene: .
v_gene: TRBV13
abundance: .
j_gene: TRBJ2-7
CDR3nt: TGTGCCAGCAGCTTGGGAGACAAGATCTACGAGCAGTACTTC
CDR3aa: CASSLGDKIYEQYF

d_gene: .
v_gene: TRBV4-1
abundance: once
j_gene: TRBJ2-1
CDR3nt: TGCGCCAGCCGACTGGGTCCCCCCCTCAATGAGCAGTTCTTC
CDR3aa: CASRLGPPLNEQFF

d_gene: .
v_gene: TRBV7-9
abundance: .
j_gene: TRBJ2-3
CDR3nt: TGTGCCAGCAGCCTTGGACTTATAGATACGCAGTATTTT
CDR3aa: CASSLGLIDTQYF

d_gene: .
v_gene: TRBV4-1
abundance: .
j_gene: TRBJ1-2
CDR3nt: TGCGCCAGCAGCCACACCCTACGGAGAGGGGAATTAGGTGGCTACACCTTC
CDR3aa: CASSHTLRRGELGGYTF

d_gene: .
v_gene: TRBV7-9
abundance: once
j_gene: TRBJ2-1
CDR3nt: TGTGCCAGCAGCTTAGTTGGAGTCTACAATGAGCAGTTCTTC
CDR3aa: CASSLVGVYNEQFF

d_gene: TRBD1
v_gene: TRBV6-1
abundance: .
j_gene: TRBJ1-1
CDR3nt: TGTGCCAGCAGTACAGGGGGACAATCAGGCACTGAAGCTTTCTTT
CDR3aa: CASSTGGQSGTEAFF

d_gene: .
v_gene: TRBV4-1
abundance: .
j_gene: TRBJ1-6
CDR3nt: TGCGCCAGCAGGGAACAGGCAAGCTCCTATAATTCACCCCTCCACTTT
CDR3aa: CASREQASSYNSPLHF

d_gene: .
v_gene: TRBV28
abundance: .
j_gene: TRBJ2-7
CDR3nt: TGTGCCAGCAGTTACAGGGTACCCTACGAGCAGTACTTC
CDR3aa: CASSYRVPYEQYF

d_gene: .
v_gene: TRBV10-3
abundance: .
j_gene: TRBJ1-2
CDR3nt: TGTGCCATCAGTGCAGGGGACAACTATGGCTACACCTTC
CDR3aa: CAISAGDNYGYTF

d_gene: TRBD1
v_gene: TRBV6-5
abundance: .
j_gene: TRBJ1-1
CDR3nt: TGTGCCAGCAGTCGACAGGGATTCACTGAAGCTTTCTTT
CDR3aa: CASSRQGFTEAFF

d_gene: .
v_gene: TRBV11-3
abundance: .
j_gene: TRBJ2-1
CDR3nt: TGTGCCAGCAGCTTATTTAGCGGAGGAGTCAATGAGCAGTTCTTC
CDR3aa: CASSLFSGGVNEQFF

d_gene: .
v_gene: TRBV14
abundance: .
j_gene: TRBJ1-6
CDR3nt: TGTGCCAGCAGCCAAGGGGGGCCCGGTTCACCCCTCCACTTT
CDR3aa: CASSQGGPGSPLHF

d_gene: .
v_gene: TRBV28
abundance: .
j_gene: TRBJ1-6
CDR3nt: TGTGCCAGCAGGTCGGCAGGAAATTCACCCCTCCACTTT
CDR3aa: CASRSAGNSPLHF

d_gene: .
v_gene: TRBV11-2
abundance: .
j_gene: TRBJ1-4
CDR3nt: TGTGCCAGCAGCTTAGGGCAAGCCGAAAAACTGTTTTTT
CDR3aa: CASSLGQAEKLFF